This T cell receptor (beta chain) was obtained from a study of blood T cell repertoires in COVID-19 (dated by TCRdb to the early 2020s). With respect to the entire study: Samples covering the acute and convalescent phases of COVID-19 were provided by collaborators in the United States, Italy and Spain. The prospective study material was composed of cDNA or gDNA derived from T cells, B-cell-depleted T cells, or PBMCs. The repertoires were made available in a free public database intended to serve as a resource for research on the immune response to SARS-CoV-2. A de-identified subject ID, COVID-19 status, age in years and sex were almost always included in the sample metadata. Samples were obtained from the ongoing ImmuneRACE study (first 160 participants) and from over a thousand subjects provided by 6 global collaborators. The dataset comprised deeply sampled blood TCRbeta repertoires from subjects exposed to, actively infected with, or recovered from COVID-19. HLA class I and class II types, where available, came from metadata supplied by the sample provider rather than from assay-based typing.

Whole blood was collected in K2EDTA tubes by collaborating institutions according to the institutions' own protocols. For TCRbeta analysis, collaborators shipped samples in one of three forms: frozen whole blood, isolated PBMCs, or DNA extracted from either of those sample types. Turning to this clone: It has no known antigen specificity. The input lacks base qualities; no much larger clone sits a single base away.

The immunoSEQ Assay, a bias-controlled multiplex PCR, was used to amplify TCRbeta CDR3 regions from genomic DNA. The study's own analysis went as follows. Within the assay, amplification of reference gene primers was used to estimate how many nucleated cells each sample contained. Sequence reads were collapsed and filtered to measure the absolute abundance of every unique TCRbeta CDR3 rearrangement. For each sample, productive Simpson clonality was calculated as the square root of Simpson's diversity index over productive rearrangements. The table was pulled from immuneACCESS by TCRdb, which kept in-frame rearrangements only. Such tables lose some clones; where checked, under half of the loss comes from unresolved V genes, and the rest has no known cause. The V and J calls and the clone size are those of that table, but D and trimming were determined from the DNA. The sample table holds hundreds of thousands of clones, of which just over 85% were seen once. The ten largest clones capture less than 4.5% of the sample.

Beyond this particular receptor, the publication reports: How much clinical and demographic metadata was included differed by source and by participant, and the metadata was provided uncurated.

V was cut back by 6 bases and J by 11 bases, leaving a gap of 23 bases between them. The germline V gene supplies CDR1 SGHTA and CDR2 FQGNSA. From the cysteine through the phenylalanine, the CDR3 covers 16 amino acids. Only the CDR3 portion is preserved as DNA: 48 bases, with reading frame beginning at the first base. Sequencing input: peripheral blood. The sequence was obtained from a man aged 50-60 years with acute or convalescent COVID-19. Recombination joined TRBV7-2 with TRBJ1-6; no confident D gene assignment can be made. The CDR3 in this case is CASSLWAGELVPPLHF. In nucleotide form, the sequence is TGTGCCAGCAGTCTATGGGCCGGGGAATTGGTGCCACCCCTCCACTTT.